This T cell receptor (beta chain) was sequenced in a study of post-analysis software for immune sequencing data. Prepared TCR beta cDNA libraries contained unique molecular identifiers. One entry per CDR3 protein results from TCRdb running MiXCR on the PCR reads. Of a few hundred thousand distinct CDR3 sequences listed, roughly 35% are singletons. A remark on this clonotype: Its antigen is as yet unknown.

V dropped 0 bases and J dropped 4; count of bases not matched to a gene: 6. The CDR3 is made up of 17 amino acids. Study findings and constraints: Patients showed TRBV5-6, TRBV5-1 and TRBV20-1 among 4 or 5 TRBV segments more frequent than in controls. Under F measure analysis, samples from one preparation batch co-clustered strongly. Multiple sclerosis was associated with a significant reduction in normalized Chao1 diversity relative to controls.

The sequence was collected from a girl between 5 and 17 years old with multiple sclerosis. Sequencing input: blood. The V call is TRBV12-3 or TRBV12-4, the J call TRBJ2-3, with 11 bases matching TRBD1. CDR3 residues: CASSLALGQGAADTQYF. In nucleotides, the CDR3 is TGTGCCAGCAGTTTAGCGCTCGGACAGGGGGCTGCAGATACGCAGTATTTT.